The present T cell receptor beta chain was sequenced within a study of identical twins. Regarding the study as a whole: Zero-insertion analyses were open to partial confounding by invariant MAIT and iNKT cells.

This CDR3 is built from 16 residues. Germline CDR1 and CDR2: MNHEY and SVGEGT. V dropped 2 bases and J dropped 8 bases, with 21 bases sitting between them. Concerning this clonotype: The target antigen is unknown.

TCRdb processed the 5' RACE reads anew with MiXCR; each CDR3 protein has one entry. Of some 1,600,000 distinct CDR3 sequences listed, less than 40% are singletons. The clonotype originates from a newborn girl in good health. Source material: cord blood. This chain links TRBV6-2 or TRBV6-3 with TRBJ1-2; D may be TRBD1 (5 bases). CDR3 DNA sequence: TGTGCCAGCAGTTACGGGACGCTTGGGAGGACTGGCGGCTACACCTTC. Protein product: CASSYGTLGRTGGYTF.